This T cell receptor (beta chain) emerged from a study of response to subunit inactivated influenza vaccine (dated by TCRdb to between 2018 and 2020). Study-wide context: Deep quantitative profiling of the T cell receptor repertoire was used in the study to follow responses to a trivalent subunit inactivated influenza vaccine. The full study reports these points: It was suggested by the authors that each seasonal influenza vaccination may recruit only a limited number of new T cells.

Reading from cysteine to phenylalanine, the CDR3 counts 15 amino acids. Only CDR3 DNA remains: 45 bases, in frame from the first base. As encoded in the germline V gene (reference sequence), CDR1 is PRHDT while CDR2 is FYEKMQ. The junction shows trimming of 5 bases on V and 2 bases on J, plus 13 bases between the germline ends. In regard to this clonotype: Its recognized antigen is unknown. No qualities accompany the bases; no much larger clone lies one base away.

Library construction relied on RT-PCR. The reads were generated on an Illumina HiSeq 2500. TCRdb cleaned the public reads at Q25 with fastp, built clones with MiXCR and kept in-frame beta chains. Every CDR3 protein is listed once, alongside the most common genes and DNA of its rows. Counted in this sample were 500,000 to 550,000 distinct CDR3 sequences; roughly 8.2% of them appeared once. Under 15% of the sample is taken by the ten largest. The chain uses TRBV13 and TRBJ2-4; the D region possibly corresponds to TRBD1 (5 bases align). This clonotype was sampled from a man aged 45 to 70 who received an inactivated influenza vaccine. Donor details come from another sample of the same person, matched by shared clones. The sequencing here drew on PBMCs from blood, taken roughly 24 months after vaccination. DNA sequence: TGTGCCAGCAGCCAAAGACAGATCTCCAAAAACATTCAGTACTTC. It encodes CASSQRQISKNIQYF.